One T cell receptor beta chain is described in this entry. Its antigen is unidentified. Both 60 Vbeta primers and 13 Jbeta primers went into the PCR. Under the authors' procedure: In a later analysis, of approximately 81 million unique beta chains, 9 million to 11 million appeared in at least two donors. The assay was immunoSEQ multiplex PCR, and TCRdb's table has in-frame clones only and misses some. That table furnishes V, J and clone size, whereas the DNA furnished D and trimming. Of about 200,000 clones in the sample, around 75% were seen once. The source of the sample is a study of cytomegalovirus exposure and HLA in healthy donors. Study context: Of some 410 genotyped donors, 81% grouped in the Caucasian-associated ancestry cluster. The study's findings and limits: Associated with cytomegalovirus, according to the listing, were 150 to 200 TCR beta chains.

Source material: PBMCs. The TCR originated in a male donor in good health and CMV-seropositive.

CDR3 DNA: TGTGCCAGCAGTTCGAGCGGGAGAGAAAGATCCTACAATGAGCAGTTCTTC. Protein: CASSSSGRERSYNEQFF. The chain has TRBV27 and TRBJ2-1, with 8 positions matching TRBD2. J gave up 1 base and V 4 bases, and 9 bases lay outside the gene matches. CDR1 is MNHEY, CDR2 SMNVEV, per germline (reference sequence). The CDR3 is made up of 17 amino acids.